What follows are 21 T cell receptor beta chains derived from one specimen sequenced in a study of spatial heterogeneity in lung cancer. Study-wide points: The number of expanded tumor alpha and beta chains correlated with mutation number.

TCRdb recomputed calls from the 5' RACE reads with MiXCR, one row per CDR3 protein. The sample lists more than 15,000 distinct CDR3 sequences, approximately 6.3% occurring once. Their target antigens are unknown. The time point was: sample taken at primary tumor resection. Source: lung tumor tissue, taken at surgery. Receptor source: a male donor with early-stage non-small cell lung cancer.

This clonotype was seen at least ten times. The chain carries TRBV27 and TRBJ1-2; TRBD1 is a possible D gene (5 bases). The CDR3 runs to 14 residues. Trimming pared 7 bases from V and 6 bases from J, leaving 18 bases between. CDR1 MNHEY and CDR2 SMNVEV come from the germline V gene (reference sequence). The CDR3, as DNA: TGTGCCAGCACCCCATCGGGGGGTAGAGATGGCTACACCTTC. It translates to CASTPSGGRDGYTF.

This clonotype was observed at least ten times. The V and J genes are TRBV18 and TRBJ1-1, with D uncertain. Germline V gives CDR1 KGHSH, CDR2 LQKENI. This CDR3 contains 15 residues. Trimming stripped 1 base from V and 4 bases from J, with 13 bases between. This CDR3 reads CASSPLGEVGTEAFF. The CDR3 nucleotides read TGTGCCAGCTCACCACTCGGGGAGGTGGGCACTGAAGCTTTCTTT. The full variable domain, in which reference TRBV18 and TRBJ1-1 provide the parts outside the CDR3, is NAGVMQNPRHLVRRRGQEARLRCSPMKGHSHVYWYRQLPEEGLKFMVYLQKENIIDESGMPKERFSAEFPKEGPSILRIQQVVRGDSAAYFCASSPLGEVGTEAFFGQGTRLTVV.

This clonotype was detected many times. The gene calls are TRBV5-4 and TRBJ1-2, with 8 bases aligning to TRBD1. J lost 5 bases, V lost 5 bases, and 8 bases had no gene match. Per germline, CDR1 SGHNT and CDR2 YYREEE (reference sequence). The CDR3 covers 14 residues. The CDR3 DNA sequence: TGTGCCAGCAGGGGTGAAACAGGGGGGTATGGCTACACCTTC. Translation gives CASRGETGGYGYTF.

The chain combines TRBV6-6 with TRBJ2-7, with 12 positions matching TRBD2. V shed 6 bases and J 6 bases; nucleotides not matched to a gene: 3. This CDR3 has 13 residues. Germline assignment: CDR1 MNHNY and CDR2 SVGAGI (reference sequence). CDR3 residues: CASSPTSGGEQYF. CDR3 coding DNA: TGTGCCAGCAGCCCGACTAGCGGGGGCGAGCAGTACTTC.

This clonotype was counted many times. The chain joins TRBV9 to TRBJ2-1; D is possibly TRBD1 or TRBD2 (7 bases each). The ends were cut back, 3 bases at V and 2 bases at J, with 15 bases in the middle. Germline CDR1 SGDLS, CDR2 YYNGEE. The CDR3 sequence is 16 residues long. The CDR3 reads CASSAAGGVAYNEQFF. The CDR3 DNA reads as TGTGCCAGCAGCGCCGCAGGGGGGGTTGCCTACAATGAGCAGTTCTTC.

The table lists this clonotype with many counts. The CDR3 DNA follows: TGTGCCAGCAGTGTTAGCAGCGGCTATGGCTACACCTTC. Translated, it gives CASSVSSGYGYTF. V is TRBV6-1 and J is TRBJ1-2; unclear D gene. The CDR3 loop spans 13 amino acids. Germline V gene sequence: CDR1 MNHNS, CDR2 SASEGT. Trimming took off 4 bases at V and 4 bases at J, with 10 bases between the two ends.

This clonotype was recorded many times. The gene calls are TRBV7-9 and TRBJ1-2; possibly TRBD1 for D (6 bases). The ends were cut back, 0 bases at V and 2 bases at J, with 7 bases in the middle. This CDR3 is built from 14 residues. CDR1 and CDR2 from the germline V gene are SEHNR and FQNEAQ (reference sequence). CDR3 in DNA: TGTGCCAGCAGCTTAGCCGGACAGAACTATGGCTACACCTTC. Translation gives CASSLAGQNYGYTF.

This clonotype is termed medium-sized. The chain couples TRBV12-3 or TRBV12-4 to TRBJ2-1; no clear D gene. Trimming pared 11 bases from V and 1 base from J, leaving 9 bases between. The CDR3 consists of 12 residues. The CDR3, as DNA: TGTGCCTCCCGGCAGTCCTACAATGAGCAGTTCTTC. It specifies CASRQSYNEQFF.

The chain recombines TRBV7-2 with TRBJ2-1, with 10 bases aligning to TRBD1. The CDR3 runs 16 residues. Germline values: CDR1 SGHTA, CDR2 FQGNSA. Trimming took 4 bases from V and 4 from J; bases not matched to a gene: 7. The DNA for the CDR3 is TGTGCCAGCAGCTCCGACCGGGACAGGGGATACAATGAGCAGTTCTTC. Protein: CASSSDRDRGYNEQFF.

CDR3 coding DNA: TGTGCCAGCTCACTGCAGGGGGCAGATACGCAGTATTTT. Its translation: CASSLQGADTQYF. This chain connects TRBV18 to TRBJ2-3; 7 bases align to TRBD1. Losses at the gene ends were 4 bases for V and 4 bases for J; bases not matched to a gene: 2. In germline, CDR1 is KGHSH, CDR2 LQKENI. The CDR3 extends over 13 amino acids.

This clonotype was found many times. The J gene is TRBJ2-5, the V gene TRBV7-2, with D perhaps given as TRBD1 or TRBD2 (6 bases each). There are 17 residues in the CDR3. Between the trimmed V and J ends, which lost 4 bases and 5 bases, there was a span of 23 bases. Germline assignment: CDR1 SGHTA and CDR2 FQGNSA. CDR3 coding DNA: TGTGCCAGCAGCTCGATCGGGGGCACAGCCATGGGGGAGACCCAGTACTTC. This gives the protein CASSSIGGTAMGETQYF. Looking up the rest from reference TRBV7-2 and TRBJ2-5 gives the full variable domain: GAGVSQSPSNKVTEKGKDVELRCDPISGHTALYWYRQSLGQGLEFLIYFQGNSAPDKSGLPSDRFSAERTGGSVSTLTIQRTQQEDSAVYLCASSSIGGTAMGETQYFGPGTRLLVL.

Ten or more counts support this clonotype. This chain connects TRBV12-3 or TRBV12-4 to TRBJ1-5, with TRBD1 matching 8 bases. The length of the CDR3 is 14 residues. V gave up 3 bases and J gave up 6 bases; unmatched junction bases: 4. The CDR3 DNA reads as TGTGCCAGCAGTTTCGGACAGGGTGGTCAGCCCCAGCATTTT. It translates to CASSFGQGGQPQHF.

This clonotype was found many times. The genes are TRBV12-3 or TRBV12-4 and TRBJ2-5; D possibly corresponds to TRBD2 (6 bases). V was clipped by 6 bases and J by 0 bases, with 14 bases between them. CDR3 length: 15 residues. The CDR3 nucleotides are TGTGCCAGCAGCCCCTCCCGGAGGGACCAAGAGACCCAGTACTTC. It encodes CASSPSRRDQETQYF.

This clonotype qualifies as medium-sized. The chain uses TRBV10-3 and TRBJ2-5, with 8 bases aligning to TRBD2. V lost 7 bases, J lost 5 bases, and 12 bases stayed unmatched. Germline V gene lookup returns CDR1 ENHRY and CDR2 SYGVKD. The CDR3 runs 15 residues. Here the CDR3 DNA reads TGTGCCATCACCCGAACCGGACTAGCCTGGGAGACCCAGTACTTC. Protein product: CAITRTGLAWETQYF.

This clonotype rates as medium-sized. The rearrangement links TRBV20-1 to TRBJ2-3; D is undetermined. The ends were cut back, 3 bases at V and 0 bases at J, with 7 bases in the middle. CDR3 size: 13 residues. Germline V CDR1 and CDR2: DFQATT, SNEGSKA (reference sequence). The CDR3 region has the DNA TGCAGTGCTAGCGGCACTAGCACAGATACGCAGTATTTT. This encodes CSASGTSTDTQYF.

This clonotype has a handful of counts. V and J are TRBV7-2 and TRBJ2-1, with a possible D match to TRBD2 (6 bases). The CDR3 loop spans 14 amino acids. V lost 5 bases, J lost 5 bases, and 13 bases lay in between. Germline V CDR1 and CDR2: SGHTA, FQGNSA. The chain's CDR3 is CASSRRDSHNEQFF. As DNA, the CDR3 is TGTGCCAGCAGCCGACGGGACTCTCACAATGAGCAGTTCTTC.

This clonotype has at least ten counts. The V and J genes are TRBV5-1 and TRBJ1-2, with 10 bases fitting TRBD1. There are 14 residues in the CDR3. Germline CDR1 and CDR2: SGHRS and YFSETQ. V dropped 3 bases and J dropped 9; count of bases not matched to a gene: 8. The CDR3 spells CASSSTGGERSYTF. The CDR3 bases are TGCGCCAGCAGCTCGACAGGGGGCGAACGTAGCTACACCTTC. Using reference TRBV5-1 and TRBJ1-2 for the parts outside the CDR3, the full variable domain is KAGVTQTPRYLIKTRGQQVTLSCSPISGHRSVSWYQQTPGQGLQFLFEYFSETQRNKGNFPGRFSGRQFSNSRSEMNVSTLELGDSALYLCASSSTGGERSYTFGSGTRLTVV.

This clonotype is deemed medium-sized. CDR3 bases: TGCAGCCTTGCCCAGCGGGAGGCCCTCCAAGAGACCCAGTACTTC. The encoded protein is CSLAQREALQETQYF. V gene TRBV29-1 combines with J gene TRBJ2-5, with TRBD2 matching 9 bases. V dropped 8 bases and J dropped 1; count of bases not matched to a gene: 11. CDR1 and CDR2 (germline): SQVTM, ANQGSEA. CDR3 length equals 15 residues.

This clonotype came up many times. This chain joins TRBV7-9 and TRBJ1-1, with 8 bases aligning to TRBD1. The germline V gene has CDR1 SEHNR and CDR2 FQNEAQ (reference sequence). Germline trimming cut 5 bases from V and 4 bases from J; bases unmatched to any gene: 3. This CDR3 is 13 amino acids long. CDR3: CASSPQGVTEAFF. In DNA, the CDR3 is TGTGCCAGCAGCCCACAGGGGGTCACTGAAGCTTTCTTT.

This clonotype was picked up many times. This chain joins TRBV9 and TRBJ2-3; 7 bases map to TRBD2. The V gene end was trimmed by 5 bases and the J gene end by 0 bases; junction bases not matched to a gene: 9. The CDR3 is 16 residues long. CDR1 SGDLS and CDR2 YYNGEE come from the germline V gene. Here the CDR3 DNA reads TGTGCCAGCAGTGTTAGCGGGTCGACAAGCACAGATACGCAGTATTTT. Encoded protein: CASSVSGSTSTDTQYF.

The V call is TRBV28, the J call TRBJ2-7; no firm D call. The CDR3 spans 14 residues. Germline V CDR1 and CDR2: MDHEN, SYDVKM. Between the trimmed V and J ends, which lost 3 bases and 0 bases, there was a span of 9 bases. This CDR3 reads CASSLGQASYEQYF. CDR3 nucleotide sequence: TGTGCCAGCAGTTTGGGCCAGGCCTCCTACGAGCAGTACTTC.